This TCR beta chain was observed in a study of cytomegalovirus exposure and HLA in healthy donors. In the study overall: T cells numbering around 190 million yielded some 100 million unique TCR beta sequences in an earlier analysis. Regarding the study as a whole: Follow-up analysis seemed to connect common viral pathogens with several of the most significant clusters identified. Donors belonging to an Asian-associated ancestry cluster reportedly showed fewer N-insertions in productive TCRs than the roughly 670-donor mean, according to what a later analysis found.

Germline values: CDR1 MNHNS, CDR2 SASEGT. The CDR3 is made up of 13 amino acids. V was cut by 4 bases and J by 7 bases, with 13 bases left in between. Comments on this clone: The antigen is unknown. This sample includes further DNA sequences coding for the same CDR3.

The PCR employed 60 Vbeta primers together with 13 Jbeta primers. Measured with immunoSEQ multiplex PCR; TCRdb has only the in-frame clones, and not every one. The sample records 220,000 or so clones, more than 60% being singletons. This TCR came from a woman in her twenties or thirties in good health and CMV-seronegative. The sample comprised PBMCs. V usage is TRBV6-1 and J usage is TRBJ1-1; D is possibly TRBD1 (5 bases). The CDR3 sequence is CASSVSVGREAFF. CDR3 in DNA: TGTGCCAGCAGTGTCTCTGTGGGGCGTGAAGCTTTCTTT.